This is a list of T cell receptor beta chains from one sample in a study of shared clonotypes between healthy human individuals. The table came from immunoSEQ multiplex PCR; TCRdb's copy has only in-frame clones and leaves some out. This table has 2 million to 2.5 million clones, more than 80% appearing once. Sequencing was performed on naive CD4+ T cells from PBMCs. Receptors originate from a man younger than 35 in good health. Some clones in this sample may be carry-over from other donors' samples. Both conserved end residues are trimmed from each CDR3. The D gene is left open where the match is weak. Clone size appears in some rows only: once, few, many, or a class for an expanded clone.

cdr3_aa: ARNRGTEAF
v_call: TRBV23-1
clone_size: NA
j_call: TRBJ1-1
d_call: NA

cdr3_aa: AIGGETQY
v_call: TRBV10-3
clone_size: NA
j_call: TRBJ2-5
d_call: NA

cdr3_aa: ASSLRREADTQY
v_call: TRBV7-3
clone_size: NA
j_call: TRBJ2-3
d_call: NA

cdr3_aa: ASSRAGQTYEQY
v_call: TRBV5-1
clone_size: NA
j_call: TRBJ2-7
d_call: NA

cdr3_aa: ASSSGQTYNEQF
v_call: TRBV27
clone_size: NA
j_call: TRBJ2-1
d_call: TRBD1

cdr3_aa: SARALGEQY
v_call: TRBV20-1
clone_size: NA
j_call: NA
d_call: NA

cdr3_aa: ASSLARAGVLGGELF
v_call: TRBV7-2
clone_size: NA
j_call: TRBJ2-2
d_call: TRBD2

cdr3_aa: ASSFQVVRGTGELF
v_call: TRBV5-4
clone_size: NA
j_call: TRBJ2-2
d_call: NA

cdr3_aa: ASSFGTLNTEAF
v_call: TRBV7-2
clone_size: NA
j_call: TRBJ1-1
d_call: NA

cdr3_aa: ASSADLPPQF
v_call: TRBV2
clone_size: NA
j_call: TRBJ2-1
d_call: NA

cdr3_aa: ASSEGWATQPQH
v_call: TRBV2
clone_size: NA
j_call: TRBJ1-5
d_call: NA

cdr3_aa: ASSPGQGGGNQPQH
v_call: TRBV18
clone_size: few
j_call: TRBJ1-5
d_call: TRBD1

cdr3_aa: ASSVASGWTEAF
v_call: TRBV9
clone_size: NA
j_call: TRBJ1-1
d_call: NA

cdr3_aa: ASRRAQGARETQY
v_call: TRBV27
clone_size: NA
j_call: TRBJ2-5
d_call: TRBD1

cdr3_aa: ASSYSDRIQETQY
v_call: TRBV6-5
clone_size: NA
j_call: TRBJ2-5
d_call: NA

cdr3_aa: ASSLSISGRVTDNEQF
v_call: TRBV7-2
clone_size: NA
j_call: TRBJ2-1
d_call: TRBD2

cdr3_aa: SVGSGSHGYT
v_call: TRBV29-1
clone_size: NA
j_call: TRBJ1-2
d_call: NA

cdr3_aa: ASSLGANTEAF
v_call: TRBV11-3
clone_size: NA
j_call: TRBJ1-1
d_call: NA

cdr3_aa: ASSLAGTDTQY
v_call: TRBV5-1
clone_size: NA
j_call: TRBJ2-3
d_call: TRBD2

cdr3_aa: ASSLNRGDEAF
v_call: TRBV4-1
clone_size: NA
j_call: TRBJ1-1
d_call: TRBD1

cdr3_aa: ASSLGTSGSYVEQF
v_call: TRBV11-2
clone_size: NA
j_call: TRBJ2-1
d_call: TRBD2

cdr3_aa: SVSGTNSSYNEQF
v_call: TRBV29-1
clone_size: once
j_call: TRBJ2-1
d_call: NA

cdr3_aa: ASSRFGQIYGYT
v_call: TRBV7-9
clone_size: NA
j_call: TRBJ1-2
d_call: NA

cdr3_aa: ASSLQAGSNSPLH
v_call: TRBV5-1
clone_size: NA
j_call: TRBJ1-6
d_call: NA

cdr3_aa: ASSAQSETQY
v_call: TRBV28
clone_size: few
j_call: TRBJ2-5
d_call: NA

cdr3_aa: ASSLSTSGSYEQY
v_call: TRBV5-4
clone_size: once
j_call: TRBJ2-7
d_call: TRBD2